A single TCR beta chain is shown here with its context. The data derive from a study of blood T cell repertoires in COVID-19. This CDR3 is built from 14 residues. Trimming pared 8 bases from V and 4 bases from J, leaving 15 bases between. Germline lookup yields CDR1 MNHEY and CDR2 SVGAGI. Here immunoSEQ multiplex PCR was the method, and the copy in TCRdb shows in-frame clones only, minus some. The sample comprises roughly 120,000 clones, about 84% of which are singletons, and more than 9% rests with the top ten. The receptor was derived from a woman aged 60-70 years with acute or convalescent COVID-19. The chain joins TRBV6-5 to TRBJ1-5; D unclear. The sequenced material came from peripheral blood. The CDR3 DNA reads as TGTGCCAGCGATAGATGGGAGCGGAATCAGCCCCAGCATTTT. Its translation is CASDRWERNQPQHF.